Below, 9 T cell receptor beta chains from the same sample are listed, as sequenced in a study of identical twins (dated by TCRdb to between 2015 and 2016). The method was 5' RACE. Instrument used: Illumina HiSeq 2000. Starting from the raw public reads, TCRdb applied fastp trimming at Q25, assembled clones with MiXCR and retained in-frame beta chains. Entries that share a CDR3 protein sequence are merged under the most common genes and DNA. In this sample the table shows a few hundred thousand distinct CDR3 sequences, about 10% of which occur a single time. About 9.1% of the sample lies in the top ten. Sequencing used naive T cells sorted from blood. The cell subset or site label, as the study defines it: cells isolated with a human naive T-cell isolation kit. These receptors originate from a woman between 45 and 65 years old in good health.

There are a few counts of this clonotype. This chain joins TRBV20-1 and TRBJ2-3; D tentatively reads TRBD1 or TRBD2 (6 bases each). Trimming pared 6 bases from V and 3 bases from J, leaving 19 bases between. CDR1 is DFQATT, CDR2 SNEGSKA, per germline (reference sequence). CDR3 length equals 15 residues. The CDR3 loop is CSARGQGGLTDTQYF. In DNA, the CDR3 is TGCAGTGCCCGGGGGCAGGGTGGATTGACAGATACGCAGTATTTT.

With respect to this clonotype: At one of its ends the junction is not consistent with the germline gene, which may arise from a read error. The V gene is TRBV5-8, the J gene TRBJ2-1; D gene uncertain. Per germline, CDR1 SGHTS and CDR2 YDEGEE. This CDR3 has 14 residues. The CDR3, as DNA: TGTGCCAGCAGGACCCTTAGCTCCTACCATGAGCAGTTCTTC. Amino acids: CASRTLSSYHEQFF.

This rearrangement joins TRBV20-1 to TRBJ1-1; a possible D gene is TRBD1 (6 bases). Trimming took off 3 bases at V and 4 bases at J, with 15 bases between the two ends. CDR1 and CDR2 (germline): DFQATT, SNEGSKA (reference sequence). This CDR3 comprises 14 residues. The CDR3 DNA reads TGCAGTGCTAGGGTCGGATTAGGGGGCACTGAAGCTTTCTTT. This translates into CSARVGLGGTEAFF.

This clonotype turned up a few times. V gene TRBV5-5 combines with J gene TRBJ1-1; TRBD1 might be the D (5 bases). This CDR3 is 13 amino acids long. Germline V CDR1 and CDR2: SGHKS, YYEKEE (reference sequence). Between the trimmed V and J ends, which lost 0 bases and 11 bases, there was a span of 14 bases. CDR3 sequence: CASSLVGERGAFF. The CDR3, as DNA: TGTGCCAGCAGCTTGGTAGGAGAACGGGGGGCTTTCTTT.

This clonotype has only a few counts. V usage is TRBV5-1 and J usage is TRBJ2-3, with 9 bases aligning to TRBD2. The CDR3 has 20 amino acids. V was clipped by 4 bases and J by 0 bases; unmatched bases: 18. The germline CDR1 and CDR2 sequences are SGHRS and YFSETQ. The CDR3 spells CASSSGGSSGDTLSTDTQYF. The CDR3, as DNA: TGCGCCAGCAGCAGTGGCGGTTCTAGCGGGGATACACTTAGCACAGATACGCAGTATTTT.

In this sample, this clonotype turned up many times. The CDR3 here is CASSGRENEAFF. The DNA of the CDR3 is TGTGCCAGCAGTGGCCGGGAGAATGAAGCTTTCTTT. The chain employs TRBV2 and TRBJ1-1; no clear D gene. Between the trimmed V and J ends, which lost 4 bases and 7 bases, there was a span of 10 bases. The CDR3 is 12 amino acids. Germline loops: CDR1 SNHLY, CDR2 FYNNEI.

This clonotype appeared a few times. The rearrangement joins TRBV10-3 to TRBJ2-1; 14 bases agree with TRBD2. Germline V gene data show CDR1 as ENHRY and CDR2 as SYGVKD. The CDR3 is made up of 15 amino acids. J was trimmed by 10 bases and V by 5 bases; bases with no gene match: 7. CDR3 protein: CAISPGTSGSREQFF. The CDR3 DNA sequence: TGTGCCATCAGTCCCGGGACTAGCGGGAGCCGGGAGCAGTTCTTC.

DNA for the CDR3: TGCAGCGTTGAGGAAACAAGTCCTAACTATGGCTACACCTTC. Residues: CSVEETSPNYGYTF. The chain has TRBV29-1 and TRBJ1-2, with D hard to call. Germline lookup yields CDR1 SQVTM and CDR2 ANQGSEA. V lost 3 bases and J 0 bases, leaving 11 bases between the germline ends. The CDR3 sequence is 14 residues long.

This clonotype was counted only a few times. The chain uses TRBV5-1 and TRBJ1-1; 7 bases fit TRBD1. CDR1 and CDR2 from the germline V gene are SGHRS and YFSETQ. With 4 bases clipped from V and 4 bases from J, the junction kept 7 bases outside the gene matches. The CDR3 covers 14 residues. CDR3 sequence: CASSPTGSGTEAFF. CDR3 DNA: TGCGCCAGCAGCCCGACAGGGTCGGGCACTGAAGCTTTCTTT.